These 14 T cell receptor beta chains came from one sample sequenced in a study of beta chain features in type 1 diabetes. The sequenced template was cDNA made from the entire isolated RNA. Clones were sequenced by immunoSEQ multiplex PCR, and TCRdb holds only the in-frame ones, with some missing. The table shows 300,000 to 450,000 clones, with over 9.5% occurring only once. The sample consisted of naive CD4+ T cells from blood. The receptors come from a man aged 18 to 29 in good health.

This clone was observed a handful of times. J is TRBJ1-6 and V is TRBV4-2, with 7 positions matching TRBD1. Per germline, CDR1 LGHNA and CDR2 YNFKEQ. The CDR3 length is 15 residues. V lost 4 bases to trimming and J lost 10 bases; unmatched junction nucleotides: 10. The CDR3 DNA follows: TGTGCCAGCAGCCCGACAGGGCCAAAGGGGTCACCCCTCCACTTT. Its translation: CASSPTGPKGSPLHF.

The V gene is TRBV4-2, the J gene TRBJ2-7; the match to TRBD2 covers 13 bases. There are 17 residues in the CDR3. Germline CDR1 LGHNA, CDR2 YNFKEQ. Trimming cost V 1 base and J 2 bases; bases outside gene matches: 5. The CDR3 sequence: CASSQVPTSGGAYEQYF. CDR3 DNA: TGTGCCAGCAGCCAAGTTCCAACTAGCGGGGGGGCCTACGAGCAGTACTTC.

The chain links TRBV18 to TRBJ1-6; maybe TRBD1 (5 bases). The CDR3 extends over 13 amino acids. V was pared by 3 bases and J by 8 bases, with 8 bases between. Germline-derived CDR1 and CDR2 are KGHSH and LQKENI. Written as DNA, the CDR3 is TGTGCCAGCTCACCGCAACAGGATTCACCCCTCCACTTT. It translates to CASSPQQDSPLHF.

The chain links TRBV2 to TRBJ2-7, with TRBD1 matching 8 bases. The J segment lost 7 bases and the V segment lost 7 bases, leaving 12 bases of the junction unmatched. Germline CDR1 is SNHLY and CDR2 is FYNNEI. This CDR3 is 14 amino acids long. CDR3 protein: CASMKDRAFGEQYF. The CDR3 bases are TGTGCCAGCATGAAGGACAGGGCTTTCGGAGAGCAGTACTTC.

This clone has just a few counts. The chain employs TRBV4-2 and TRBJ2-5, with TRBD1 matching 10 bases. Germline CDR1 is LGHNA and CDR2 is YNFKEQ. This CDR3 spans 16 amino acids. The J segment lost 6 bases and the V segment lost 0 bases, leaving 7 bases of the junction unmatched. CDR3 residues: CASSQERPGQGKTQYF. CDR3 nucleotides: TGTGCCAGCAGCCAAGAACGCCCGGGACAGGGGAAGACCCAGTACTTC.

This clone was counted a few times. The chain employs TRBV19 and TRBJ1-5; the D is unclear. V was trimmed by 5 bases and J by 5 bases, leaving 13 bases between them. Germline CDR1 LNHDA, CDR2 SQIVND (reference sequence). The length of the CDR3 is 14 residues. The CDR3 protein is CASSVQAGDQPQHF. The CDR3 coding sequence is TGTGCCAGTAGTGTCCAGGCCGGGGATCAGCCCCAGCATTTT.

V usage is TRBV10-3 and J usage is TRBJ1-5; 10 bases agree with TRBD1. This CDR3 contains 15 residues. Germline trimming cut 1 base from V and 11 bases from J; bases unmatched to any gene: 8. Germline CDR1 is ENHRY and CDR2 is SYGVKD. The CDR3 loop is CAISEFGTGDQAQHF. CDR3 nucleotide sequence: TGTGCCATCAGTGAGTTTGGGACAGGGGATCAAGCCCAGCATTTT.

The chain links TRBV5-4 to TRBJ2-3, with D possibly being TRBD2 (6 bases). The CDR3 length is 15 residues. Trimming pared 4 bases from V and 0 bases from J, leaving 12 bases between. Germline CDR1 reads SGHNT; CDR2 reads YYREEE (reference sequence). CDR3 protein: CASSRRAPSTDTQYF. The CDR3 DNA reads TGTGCCAGCAGCCGGAGGGCCCCTAGCACAGATACGCAGTATTTT.

This clone was observed a handful of times. This chain uses TRBV7-2 with TRBJ1-5; D ambiguous. This CDR3 region has 14 residues. The V end lost 4 bases, the J end lost 0 bases, and 7 bases lay between the germline ends. CDR1 SGHTA and CDR2 FQGNSA come from the germline V gene. The CDR3 region is CASSSDYSNQPQHF. CDR3 nucleotide sequence: TGTGCCAGCAGCTCTGACTATAGCAATCAGCCCCAGCATTTT.

This clone was detected a few times. The chain has TRBV9 and TRBJ2-1; 15 nucleotides line up with TRBD2. Unmatched junction bases numbered 8, after V lost 4 bases and J lost 9 bases. This CDR3 contains 16 residues. In germline, CDR1 is SGDLS, CDR2 YYNGEE. Here the CDR3 DNA reads TGTGCCAGCAGCCCCCGGGGACTAGCGGGAGGCGGTGAGCAGTTCTTC. Translated, it gives CASSPRGLAGGGEQFF.

The V call is TRBV9, the J call TRBJ2-5; D is perhaps TRBD1 (6 bases). The CDR3 length is 13 residues. V was cut by 4 bases and J by 5 bases, with 12 bases left in between. Germline CDR1 is SGDLS and CDR2 is YYNGEE. CDR3 loop: CASSPRTGETQYF. The DNA of the CDR3 is TGTGCCAGCAGCCCCCGAACAGGGGAGACCCAGTACTTC.

This clone was recorded a few times. The rearrangement uses TRBV19 and TRBJ2-5; D is unclear. Germline V lookup: CDR1 LNHDA, CDR2 SQIVND (reference sequence). The V end lost 5 bases, the J end lost 1 base, and 8 bases lay between the germline ends. This CDR3 is built from 13 residues. The CDR3 loop is CASSPPGQETQYF. The CDR3 bases are TGTGCCAGTAGTCCCCCCGGCCAAGAGACCCAGTACTTC.

This clone was counted between two and nine times. This rearrangement joins TRBV30 to TRBJ1-2, with 9 bases that match TRBD1. This CDR3 has 11 residues. Unmatched junction bases numbered 2, after V lost 5 bases and J lost 7 bases. In germline, CDR1 is GTSNPN, CDR2 SVGIG (reference sequence). The CDR3 nucleotides read TGTGCCTGGGGACAGGGGACTGGCTACACCTTC. Its translation is CAWGQGTGYTF. Using reference TRBV30 and TRBJ1-2 for the parts outside the CDR3, the full variable domain is SQTIHQWPATLVQPVGSPLSLECTVEGTSNPNLYWYRQAAGRGLQLLFYSVGIGQISSEVPQNLSASRPQDRQFILSSKKLLLSDSGFYLCAWGQGTGYTFGSGTRLTVV.

V and J are TRBV28 and TRBJ2-7; TRBD2 aligns across 15 bases. Germline assignment: CDR1 MDHEN and CDR2 SYDVKM. J gave up 7 bases and V 8 bases, and 12 bases lay outside the gene matches. The length of the CDR3 is 16 residues. This CDR3 reads CASWDAAGLAGGEQYF. In nucleotides, the CDR3 is TGTGCCAGCTGGGACGCTGCGGGACTAGCGGGAGGAGAGCAGTACTTC.